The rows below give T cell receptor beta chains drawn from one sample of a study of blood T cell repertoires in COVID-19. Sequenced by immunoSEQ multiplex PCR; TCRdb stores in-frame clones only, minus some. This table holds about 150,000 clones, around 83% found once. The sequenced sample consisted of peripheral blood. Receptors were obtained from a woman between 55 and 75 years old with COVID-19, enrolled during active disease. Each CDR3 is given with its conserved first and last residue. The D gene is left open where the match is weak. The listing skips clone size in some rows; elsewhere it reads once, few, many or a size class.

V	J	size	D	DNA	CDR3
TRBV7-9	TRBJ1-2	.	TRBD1	TGTGCCAGCAGCTCAAATGGGGGACAGCACCCCTATGGCTACACCTTC	CASSSNGGQHPYGYTF
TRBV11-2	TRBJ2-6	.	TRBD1	TGTGCCAGCACCCCGGGACAGGGGATCTCTGGGGCCAACGTCCTGACTTTC	CASTPGQGISGANVLTF
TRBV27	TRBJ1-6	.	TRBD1	TGTGCCAGCAGTCAAAGGCAGGGGGCGAGTAATTCACCCCTCCACTTT	CASSQRQGASNSPLHF
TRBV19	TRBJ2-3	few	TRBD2	TGTGCCAGTAGTCGTCTGGGACTAGCGGGAGGGCTGGATACGCAGTATTTT	CASSRLGLAGGLDTQYF
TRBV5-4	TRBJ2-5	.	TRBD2	TGTGCCAGCAGCTTGGGGACTAGCGGGGGGGCCGGGAGGACCCAGTACTTC	CASSLGTSGGAGRTQYF
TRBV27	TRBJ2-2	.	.	TGTGCCAGCAGTAAAGTCCCCTTTGCACCGGGGGACACCGGGGAGCTGTTTTTT	CASSKVPFAPGDTGELFF
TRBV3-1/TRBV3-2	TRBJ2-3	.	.	TGTGCCAGCAGCCAAGAGTGGAGGGAGAACCAAGCAGATACGCAGTATTTT	CASSQEWRENQADTQYF
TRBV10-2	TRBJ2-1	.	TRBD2	TGCGCCAGCAGTCTAGCGGGAGGGGACAATGAGCAGTTCTTC	CASSLAGGDNEQFF
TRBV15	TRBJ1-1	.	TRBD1	TGTGCCACCAGCAGAGGGGGGACAGGGATGAACACTGAAGCTTTCTTT	CATSRGGTGMNTEAFF
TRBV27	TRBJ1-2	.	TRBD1	TGTGCCAGCCGCCAGACAGGGGGCCGGGGCTATGGCTACACCTTC	CASRQTGGRGYGYTF
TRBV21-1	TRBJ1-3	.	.	TGTGCCAGCAGCTCCCGGGACAGGTCTGGAAACACCATATATTTT	CASSSRDRSGNTIYF
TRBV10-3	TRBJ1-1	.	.	TGTGCCATCAGTGGTGGGGCTAACACTGAAGCTTTCTTT	CAISGGANTEAFF
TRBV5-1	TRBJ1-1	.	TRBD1	TGCGCCAGCAAGAGGACAGGGGATGACACTGAAGCTTTCTTT	CASKRTGDDTEAFF
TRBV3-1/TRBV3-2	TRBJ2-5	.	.	TGTGCCAGCAGCCAAGTTAAGGGAGTGGGGGAGACCCAGTACTTC	CASSQVKGVGETQYF
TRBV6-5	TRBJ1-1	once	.	TGTGCCAGCAATCCCATGGGAGACACTGAAGCTTTCTTT	CASNPMGDTEAFF
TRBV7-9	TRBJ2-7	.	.	TGTGCCAGCACCCAAGATGGCCTACTAACGTCCTACGAGCAGTACTTC	CASTQDGLLTSYEQYF
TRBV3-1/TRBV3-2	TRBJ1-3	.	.	TGTGCCAGCAGCCCACTCCGGAGGTCTGGAAACACCATATATTTT	CASSPLRRSGNTIYF
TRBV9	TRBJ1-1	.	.	TGTGCCAGCAGCGTAGGCGGGCCCATGAACACTGAAGCTTTCTTT	CASSVGGPMNTEAFF
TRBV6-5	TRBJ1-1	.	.	TGTGCCAGCAGTTACAACCGCAGGGGGAACACTGAAGCTTTCTTT	CASSYNRRGNTEAFF
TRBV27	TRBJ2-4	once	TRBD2	TGTGCCAGCAGTCCCTCTTGGACTAGCGGAAACATTCAGTACTTC	CASSPSWTSGNIQYF